These 21 T cell receptor beta chains were all obtained from the same sample, sequenced in a study of CD8+ T cells in alopecia areata (dated by TCRdb to 2017 to 2018). The library was prepared using the immunoSEQ multiplex PCR assay. RNA was extracted from all samples and reverse transcribed into cDNA as template for TCR sequencing. The table was pulled from immuneACCESS by TCRdb, which kept in-frame rearrangements only. Such tables lose some clones; where checked, under half of the loss comes from unresolved V genes, and the rest has no known cause. Counted in this sample were around 97,000 clones; 55% of them appeared once. The top ten constitute around 8.5% of the sample. Material for sequencing was CD4+ T cells sorted from blood. Receptors originate from a human donor in good health.

The J gene is TRBJ1-5, the V gene TRBV7-9, with D hard to call. The V gene lost 3 bases and the J gene lost 7 bases, with 7 bases spanning the gap. The CDR3 consists of 12 residues. Germline V gives CDR1 SEHNR, CDR2 FQNEAQ (reference sequence). This CDR3 is CASSFPGQPQHF. In DNA, the CDR3 is TGTGCCAGCAGCTTCCCGGGGCAGCCCCAGCATTTT.

The chain combines TRBV7-6 with TRBJ2-7, with a tentative D call TRBD2 (5 bases). The germline CDR1 and CDR2 sequences are SGHVS and FNYEAQ. The V end was cut by 4 bases, the J end by 0 bases, with 22 bases between. CDR3 length: 18 amino acids. The CDR3 loop is CASSSALGLPGSSYEQYF. The CDR3 region has the DNA TGTGCCAGCAGCTCCGCCCTTGGACTCCCTGGAAGCTCCTACGAGCAGTACTTC.

This clone was seen a few times. In the same sample, other DNA sequences code for this CDR3. The gene calls are TRBV2 and TRBJ1-4; tentatively, D is TRBD1 (5 bases). The length of the CDR3 is 13 residues. V was pared by 6 bases and J by 4 bases, with 9 bases between. CDR1 is SNHLY, CDR2 FYNNEI, per germline. The DNA of the CDR3 is TGTGCCAGCAGGAGGGACGGTAATGAAAAACTGTTTTTT. Translation gives CASRRDGNEKLFF.

This clone has more than one count but fewer than ten. The V and J genes are TRBV28 and TRBJ2-4; 8 bases are a match to TRBD1. The CDR3 length is 16 residues. In germline, CDR1 is MDHEN, CDR2 SYDVKM. The ends lost 5 bases at V and 3 bases at J; junction bases unmatched: 9. The CDR3 region is CASSPGQGNFKNIQYF. The DNA of the CDR3 is TGTGCCAGCAGTCCCGGACAGGGAAATTTCAAAAACATTCAGTACTTC.

The table lists this clone with a few counts. The rearrangement uses TRBV7-2 and TRBJ1-2; D call uncertain. Germline V gene sequence: CDR1 SGHTA, CDR2 FQGNSA. The V gene lost 1 base and the J gene lost 4 bases, with 7 bases spanning the gap. This CDR3 contains 13 residues. The CDR3 loop is CASSLGATYGYTF. CDR3 sequence (DNA): TGTGCCAGCAGCTTAGGGGCTACCTATGGCTACACCTTC.

This clone was seen ten or more times. The DNA for the CDR3 is TGTGCCAGCAGCTTAGTAGAGCAGTATGGCTACACCTTC. It yields the protein CASSLVEQYGYTF. This rearrangement joins TRBV7-9 to TRBJ1-2; no firm D call. The CDR3 runs 13 residues. Germline CDR1 is SEHNR and CDR2 is FQNEAQ (reference sequence). The ends were cut back, 1 base at V and 5 bases at J, with 8 bases in the middle.

The gene calls are TRBV4-2 and TRBJ2-4, with 9 bases matching TRBD1. The germline V gene encodes CDR1 LGHNA and CDR2 YNFKEQ. Unmatched junction bases numbered 4, after V lost 0 bases and J lost 1 base. The CDR3 is 17 residues long. The CDR3 loop is CASSQDTGGAAKNIQYF. CDR3 coding DNA: TGTGCCAGCAGCCAAGATACAGGGGGCGCTGCCAAAAACATTCAGTACTTC.

V and J are TRBV25-1 and TRBJ2-7; D assignment may be TRBD1 or TRBD2 (6 bases each). The CDR3 length is 13 residues. V lost 4 bases and J lost 7, with 14 bases in between. Germline values: CDR1 MGHDK, CDR2 SYGVNS. As DNA, the CDR3 is TGTGCCAGCAGTGGCCTCCGGGGGCAAGAGCAGTACTTC. The encoded protein is CASSGLRGQEQYF.

The chain links TRBV7-2 to TRBJ2-3; perhaps TRBD2 as D (6 bases). The ends were cut back, 1 base at V and 5 bases at J, with 16 bases in the middle. In germline, CDR1 is SGHTA, CDR2 FQGNSA. The CDR3 loop spans 16 amino acids. CDR3 sequence: CASSLGGSVAVDTQYF. As DNA, the CDR3 is TGTGCCAGCAGCTTAGGAGGATCGGTAGCGGTAGATACGCAGTATTTT.

This clone has a handful of counts. This chain links TRBV7-2 with TRBJ2-3, with D possibly matching TRBD1 (5 bases). Per the germline V gene, CDR1 is SGHTA and CDR2 is FQGNSA. The CDR3 has 13 amino acids. The ends were cut back, 4 bases at V and 5 bases at J, with 10 bases in the middle. The CDR3 nucleotides read TGTGCCAGCAGCTCCCAGGGTGGAGATACGCAGTATTTT. Protein sequence: CASSSQGGDTQYF.

There are a few counts of this clone. This sequence is one base from a far larger clone and is likely a read error. CDR3 amino acids: CASSSGWGSWDNEQFF. CDR3 in DNA: TGTGCCAGCAGCTCTGGGTGGGGCAGTTGGGACAATGAGCAGTTCTTC. V usage is TRBV7-9 and J usage is TRBJ2-1; TRBD1 might be the D (5 bases). From germline, CDR1 is SEHNR and CDR2 FQNEAQ (reference sequence). The CDR3 has 16 residues. Trimming pared 4 bases from V and 5 bases from J, leaving 18 bases between. The variable domain in full, with the rest retrieved from reference TRBV7-9 and TRBJ2-1, is DTGVSQNPRHKITKRGQNVTFRCDPISEHNRLYWYRQTLGQGPEFLTYFQNEAQLEKSRLLSDRFSAERPKGSFSTLEIQRTEQGDSAMYLCASSSGWGSWDNEQFFGPGTRLTVL.

This clone was counted a few times. This rearrangement joins TRBV13 to TRBJ1-6, with 7 bases matching TRBD1. J was trimmed by 0 bases and V by 4 bases; bases with no gene match: 0. The CDR3 runs 15 residues. The germline CDR1 and CDR2 sequences are PRHDT and FYEKMQ (reference sequence). The CDR3 nucleotides are TGTGCCAGCAGCTACAGGGGCTCCTATAATTCACCCCTCCACTTT. Protein sequence: CASSYRGSYNSPLHF.

A few counts support this clone. The chain employs TRBV29-1 and TRBJ1-3, with D unclear. The length of the CDR3 is 11 residues. CDR1 is SQVTM and CDR2 is ANQGSEA in the germline V gene. The V end lost 5 bases, the J end lost 2 bases, and 4 bases lay between the germline ends. CDR3 region: CSVMAGNTIYF. In DNA form, the CDR3 reads TGCAGCGTTATGGCTGGAAACACCATATATTTT. Full variable domain (missing parts from reference TRBV29-1 and TRBJ1-3): SAVISQKPSRDICQRGTSLTIQCQVDSQVTMMFWYRQQPGQSLTLIATANQGSEATYESGFVIDKFPISRPNLTFSTLTVSNMSPEDSSIYLCSVMAGNTIYFGEGSWLTVV.

About this clone: Within the sample, other DNA sequences also encode this same CDR3. The CDR3 nucleotides read TGTGCCAGCAGCTCTACTAGCGGGGGCACAGATACGCAGTATTTT. Amino acid sequence: CASSSTSGGTDTQYF. The rearrangement uses TRBV7-9 and TRBJ2-3, with TRBD2 matching 10 bases. The CDR3 has 15 residues. CDR1 and CDR2 (germline): SEHNR, FQNEAQ (reference sequence). With 4 bases clipped from V and 1 base from J, the junction kept 2 bases outside the gene matches.

This chain joins TRBV9 and TRBJ2-2; D is perhaps TRBD2 (5 bases). The length of the CDR3 is 16 residues. Trimming left V 4 bases short and J 2 bases short, with 15 bases between. Germline CDR1 is SGDLS and CDR2 is YYNGEE. The CDR3 protein is CASSSYYGLNTGELFF. The CDR3 DNA is TGTGCCAGCAGCTCGTACTATGGACTTAACACCGGGGAGCTGTTTTTT. Supplemented by reference TRBV9 and TRBJ2-2, the full variable domain reads DSGVTQTPKHLITATGQRVTLRCSPRSGDLSVYWYQQSLDQGLQFLIQYYNGEERAKGNILERFSAQQFPDLHSELNLSSLELGDSALYFCASSSYYGLNTGELFFGEGSRLTVL.

This clone occurred a few times. The chain is built from TRBV30 and TRBJ2-1, with D tentatively TRBD2 (7 bases). The CDR3 extends over 14 amino acids. Germline V gene lookup returns CDR1 GTSNPN and CDR2 SVGIG (reference sequence). V lost 4 bases to trimming and J lost 1 base, with 11 bases between them. CDR3 residues: CAWKKGGSYNEQFF. The DNA for the CDR3 is TGTGCCTGGAAGAAGGGGGGGTCCTACAATGAGCAGTTCTTC.

V gene TRBV30 combines with J gene TRBJ2-3; D possibly corresponds to TRBD2 (5 bases). Trimming cost V 4 bases and J 1 base, with 12 bases left between them. Germline V CDR1 and CDR2: GTSNPN, SVGIG (reference sequence). The CDR3 contains 14 residues. CDR3 in amino acids: CAWNLRRGTDTQYF. In DNA form, the CDR3 reads TGTGCCTGGAACTTACGGCGGGGCACAGATACGCAGTATTTT.

The chain couples TRBV29-1 to TRBJ2-7, with TRBD2 matching 8 bases. The trim removed 6 bases at V and 6 bases at J, leaving 10 bases unmatched. CDR1 and CDR2 from the germline V gene are SQVTM and ANQGSEA. This CDR3 has 13 residues. The CDR3 DNA reads TGCAGCGTAGAACCGGGACTAGGGGGCGAGCAGTACTTC. Amino acid sequence: CSVEPGLGGEQYF.

The rearrangement links TRBV30 to TRBJ2-7, with 8 positions matching TRBD1. The CDR3 spans 13 residues. CDR1 and CDR2 (germline): GTSNPN, SVGIG (reference sequence). J was trimmed by 3 bases and V by 4 bases; bases with no gene match: 5. In nucleotides, the CDR3 is TGTGCCTGGACGGGACAGGTAGGCTACGAGCAGTACTTC. It is translated as CAWTGQVGYEQYF.

J is TRBJ1-2 and V is TRBV27; TRBD1 matches at 10 bases. CDR1 MNHEY and CDR2 SMNVEV come from the germline V gene (reference sequence). V lost 3 bases, J lost 8 bases, and 3 bases stayed unmatched. CDR3 length: 13 residues. The chain's CDR3 is CASSFGQGGGYTF. The CDR3 DNA reads TGTGCCAGCAGTTTCGGACAGGGGGGAGGCTACACCTTC.

The rearrangement links TRBV30 to TRBJ1-6, with no clear D. The CDR3 covers 12 residues. V lost 0 bases and J 10 bases, leaving 7 bases between the germline ends. Germline CDR1 and CDR2: GTSNPN and SVGIG (reference sequence). CDR3 nucleotide sequence: TGTGCCTGGAGTGTATATTGGTCACCCCTCCACTTT. It encodes CAWSVYWSPLHF.